The entry below gives a single TCR beta chain sequence along with its context. The target antigen is unknown. This sample was included in a study of shared clonotypes between healthy human individuals. About the research overall: CD4 naive and memory got three plates each, CD8 naive two, CD8 memory one.

The naive CD8 fraction comprised CD45RO-negative cells positively selected for CCR7 and excluded terminally differentiated effector memory CD45RA+ cells. The V and J ends lost 0 bases and 4 bases, in that order; junction bases with no gene match: 5. CDR1 and CDR2 from the germline V gene are SGDLS and YYNGEE. The CDR3 is 15 amino acids. The assay was immunoSEQ multiplex PCR, and TCRdb's table has in-frame clones only and misses some. The repertoire holds approximately 840,000 clones, with 90% to 97% as singletons. Study observations and caveats: A limitation of the genetic and exposure-history diversity represented arose from few donors.

The clonotype was recovered from a man aged 25-45 years in good health. The sample comprised naive CD8+ T cells sorted from blood. V usage is TRBV9 and J usage is TRBJ1-1, with 8 bases aligning to TRBD1. CDR3 in DNA: TGTGCCAGCAGCGTAGGCAGGGGGCGTAGCACTGAAGCTTTCTTT. Translating it yields CASSVGRGRSTEAFF.